This T cell receptor (beta chain) was sequenced for a study of blood T cell repertoires in COVID-19. The overall study: COVID-19 samples, acute and convalescent, were from the United States, Italy and Spain. T cells, B-cell-depleted T cells, or PBMCs provided the cDNA or gDNA that served as material.

The CDR3 spans 15 residues. Germline values: CDR1 MNHEY, CDR2 SVGAGI. V shed 2 bases and J shed 0 bases, with 10 bases lying between them. Per the study methods: By means of reference gene primer amplification, nucleated cell counts were estimated. Libraries were prepared by immunoSEQ multiplex PCR; TCRdb keeps only in-frame clonotypes and omits some of them. That table is the source of V, J and clone size, and D and trimming were worked out from the DNA. Among 40,000 or so clones listed, approximately 90% were seen once. The chain combines TRBV6-5 with TRBJ1-1, with D hard to call. The clonotype comes from a man aged 25-40 years with active or convalescent COVID-19. Sequencing was carried out using peripheral blood. CDR3 nucleotides: TGTGCCAGCAGTTACCCGTCGGGTATGAACACTGAAGCTTTCTTT. Encoded protein: CASSYPSGMNTEAFF.